Listed below are T cell receptor beta chains from one sample, sequenced in a study of T-cell reconstitution after alpha-beta-depleted transplantation in children. TCRdb re-analysed the PCR reads in MiXCR, keeping a single row per CDR3 protein. Here the sample spans approximately 400,000 distinct CDR3 sequences, approximately 10% being singletons. Source: PBMCs from the stem cell graft donor, taken from the stem cell graft. These receptors were collected from a human donor who donated a stem cell graft to a child with acute myeloid leukemia. CDR3s leave out the opening cysteine and the closing phenylalanine or tryptophan.

TRBJ2-6	TRBV27	ASSPGRTDSGANVLT
TRBJ2-1	TRBV11-2	ASSLVAQGSSYNEQF
TRBJ1-2	TRBV5-6	ASSLFPPGADGYT
TRBJ1-5	TRBV4-1	ASSQVFRADSNQPQH
TRBJ2-5	TRBV20-1	SARDGEALGTQY
TRBJ1-1	TRBV7-2	ASTGQGGWDTEAF
TRBJ1-1	TRBV20-1	SARDYSNTEAF
TRBJ2-1	TRBV10-3	AISTGTSGSQNEQF
TRBJ2-1	TRBV10-2	ASSQEGLAFYNEQF
TRBJ2-1	TRBV6-1	ASKQSLSSYNEQL
TRBJ2-7	TRBV20-1	SAHLDGREQY
TRBJ2-5	TRBV5-1	ASSPGLGVTQETQY
TRBJ2-7	TRBV7-9	ASSKTGTGEQY
TRBJ2-7	TRBV6-2/TRBV6-3	ASSNPAEGISYEQY
TRBJ1-5	TRBV20-1	SAIGAGEQPQH
TRBJ2-1	TRBV18	ASSGGRNEQF
TRBJ2-1	TRBV20-1	SASKRTGNYNEQF
TRBJ2-1	TRBV7-3	ASSPTRLAGALNEQF
TRBJ2-5	TRBV20-1	SARVPETQY
TRBJ2-5	TRBV18	ASSENTGSQETQY
TRBJ2-7	TRBV5-1	ASSLGTSGSQYEQY
TRBJ2-4	TRBV6-6	ASSLGGGSAKNIQY
TRBJ2-7	TRBV28	ASSSYRTASYEQY
TRBJ2-3	TRBV6-4	ASRPGTGDTDTQY
TRBJ2-2	TRBV10-3	AISESEGQFVNTGELF
TRBJ2-1	TRBV6-1	ASSEMYGGSYNEQF
TRBJ2-2	TRBV6-1	ASRNRGANTGELF
TRBJ2-5	TRBV9	ASSVRTEETQY
TRBJ1-4	TRBV15	ATSIRDSYPATNEKLF
TRBJ1-3	TRBV6-9	ASSILDIRGLLTTSLHPENTIY
TRBJ2-7	TRBV2	ASSGVRGSAEQY
TRBJ1-2	TRBV20-1	SARDRVRGQLYGYT
TRBJ2-7	TRBV20-1	SARGDRGRGVEQY
TRBJ2-3	TRBV11-2	ASSLGASGSRY
TRBJ1-1	TRBV7-8	ASSARFTEAF
TRBJ1-2	TRBV20-1	SATSTGLDYGYT
TRBJ1-1	TRBV27	ASSARQDPDEAF
TRBJ2-3	TRBV12-3/TRBV12-4	ASTWAADTQY
TRBJ2-1	TRBV20-1	SARDRGYNEQF
TRBJ1-1	TRBV25-1	ASSSDRAMSNTEAF
TRBJ1-1	TRBV11-2	ASSLTAGGNTEAF
TRBJ1-2	TRBV12-3/TRBV12-4	ASSPRRTNYGYT
TRBJ1-3	TRBV7-2	ASSHSPDRWFGNTIY
TRBJ2-1	TRBV20-1	SAPGQGSYEQF
TRBJ1-2	TRBV5-1	ASSLPGTGTAGYT
TRBJ2-7	TRBV29-1	SAEGTGESEQY
TRBJ1-2	TRBV29-1	SVEKRGVPTYGYT
TRBJ2-3	TRBV18	ASSPTGGISTDTQY
TRBJ2-3	TRBV7-8	ASSLAGGISTDTQY
TRBJ2-2	TRBV15	ATSSPFSGELF
TRBJ1-1	TRBV29-1	SVRYMNTEAF
TRBJ2-7	TRBV18	ASSPLLTGGRYEQY
TRBJ2-1	TRBV20-1	SARETSGASYNEQF